This T cell receptor (beta chain) was sequenced for a study of PD-1 blockade in classical Hodgkin lymphoma. Each of the patients experienced relapse following autologous stem cell transplantation, and their brentuximab vedotin exposure differed. CDR1 MGHRA and CDR2 YSYEKL come from the germline V gene. This CDR3 has 14 amino acids. V lost 4 bases and J lost 0, with 9 bases in between. Produced via immunoSEQ multiplex PCR; TCRdb's table is partial and in-frame only. The sample includes roughly 81,000 clones, over 90% of them seen just once. The gene calls are TRBV4-1 and TRBJ2-5; D perhaps matches TRBD1 (6 bases). The source was peripheral blood mononuclear cells (PBMCs), collected before the second cycle of nivolumab. This TCR was sampled from a human donor with classical Hodgkin lymphoma. In DNA, the CDR3 is TGCGCCAGCAGCCGTGGGACATACCAAGAGACCCAGTACTTC. This encodes CASSRGTYQETQYF.